This T cell receptor beta chain was sequenced during a study of blood T cell repertoires in COVID-19. Across the whole study: T cells, B-cell-depleted T cells, or PBMCs provided the cDNA or gDNA that served as material.

V was shortened by 1 base and J by 4 bases, with 8 bases between the two germline ends. CDR3 length: 13 amino acids. Germline V lookup: CDR1 SGHAT, CDR2 FQNNGV. Assay: immunoSEQ multiplex PCR; the TCRdb copy retains only in-frame clones and omits some. The table has 400,000 to 450,000 clones, 90% seen once. The sample comprised PBMCs or T cells enriched from blood (not recorded which). This chain links TRBV11-2 with TRBJ2-7, with D hard to call. The receptor comes from a man aged 18 to 35 who had recovered from COVID-19. The CDR3 reads CASSLVPAYEQYF. The CDR3 nucleotides are TGTGCCAGCAGCTTAGTACCAGCGTACGAGCAGTACTTC.